The 6 T cell receptor beta chains reported below all come from one sample, sequenced in a study of T cell responses to AZD1222 COVID-19 vaccine. TCRdb keeps only in-frame clones here, not all; method: immunoSEQ multiplex PCR. The table includes approximately 100,000 clones, 92% detected once. This material consisted of peripheral blood, taken on day 0 of AZD1222 vaccination. These receptors came from an adult in good health.

The rearrangement links TRBV27 to TRBJ2-2; D not resolved. V gave up 1 base and J gave up 0 bases, with 6 bases separating them. Germline V lookup: CDR1 MNHEY, CDR2 SMNVEV (reference sequence). This CDR3 region has 15 residues. This chain's CDR3 is CASSLFGPNTGELFF. CDR3 coding DNA: TGTGCCAGCAGTTTATTTGGCCCGAACACCGGGGAGCTGTTTTTT.

The count of this clone is one. V usage is TRBV7-2 and J usage is TRBJ2-1, with 9 bases identical to TRBD2. The CDR3 covers 14 residues. V dropped 7 bases and J dropped 5; count of bases not matched to a gene: 6. Germline lookup yields CDR1 SGHTA and CDR2 FQGNSA. CDR3 DNA sequence: TGTGCCAGCATCCGGACTAGCGCAAACAATGAGCAGTTCTTC. The encoded protein is CASIRTSANNEQFF.

The V call is TRBV5-1, the J call TRBJ2-2, with D perhaps TRBD2 (6 bases). This CDR3 region has 16 residues. V shed 0 bases and J shed 7 bases, with 16 bases lying between them. Germline CDR1 SGHRS, CDR2 YFSETQ. The CDR3 loop is CASSLAGLTAGGELFF. As DNA, the CDR3 is TGCGCCAGCAGCTTGGCCGGACTAACTGCGGGCGGGGAGCTGTTTTTT.

This chain connects TRBV28 to TRBJ2-3; 9 bases agree with TRBD1. This CDR3 contains 17 residues. Germline CDR1 MDHEN, CDR2 SYDVKM. The J segment lost 3 bases and the V segment lost 7 bases, leaving 14 bases of the junction unmatched. In DNA, the CDR3 is TGTGCCAGCACTTTCTGGGGGACAGGGTATCGAACAGATACGCAGTATTTT. Amino acids: CASTFWGTGYRTDTQYF.

This chain connects TRBV30 to TRBJ1-1, with 9 bases matching TRBD1. The germline gives CDR1 GTSNPN, CDR2 SVGIG (reference sequence). The CDR3 runs 12 residues. V lost 3 bases, J lost 8 bases, and 4 bases stayed unmatched. The CDR3 DNA sequence: TGTGCCTGGAGGACAGGGGGAAACGAAGCTTTCTTT. This gives the protein CAWRTGGNEAFF.

CDR3 nucleotides: TGTGCCAGCAGCTCCCTAATTAGCGGGGGCACAGATACGCAGTATTTT. Translation: CASSSLISGGTDTQYF. The rearrangement joins TRBV11-2 to TRBJ2-3, with 8 bases fitting TRBD2. Looked up from germline, CDR1 is SGHAT and CDR2 is FQNNGV. V trimming: 4 bases; J trimming: 1 base; junction bases outside the gene matches: 7. There are 16 residues in the CDR3.